One and the same sample provided the 8 T cell receptor beta chains below, sequenced in a study of control samples from healthy donors and cancer patients. This table comes from immunoSEQ multiplex PCR, and its TCRdb copy is limited to in-frame clones, with some not included. The table has roughly 100,000 clones, around 92% seen once. Material: blood. The receptors come from a woman under 30 in good health.

The rearrangement joins TRBV5-4 to TRBJ1-2, with 9 nucleotides matching TRBD1. The V segment lost 4 bases and the J segment 4 bases; nucleotides outside the gene matches: 8. The CDR3 totals 15 residues. Germline lookup yields CDR1 SGHNT and CDR2 YYREEE (reference sequence). CDR3: CASSPRQGEGYGYTF. The CDR3 DNA reads TGTGCCAGCAGCCCTAGACAGGGGGAGGGCTATGGCTACACCTTC. Combining the CDR3 with reference TRBV5-4 and TRBJ1-2 gives the whole variable domain ETGVTQSPTHLIKTRGQQVTLRCSSQSGHNTVSWYQQALGQGPQFIFQYYREEENGRGNFPPRFSGLQFPNYSSELNVNALELDDSALYLCASSPRQGEGYGYTFGSGTRLTVV.

The V call is TRBV5-6, the J call TRBJ1-2, with a tentative D call TRBD1 (5 bases). Looked up from germline, CDR1 is SGHDT and CDR2 is YYEEEE. The CDR3 spans 16 residues. V shed 4 bases and J shed 3 bases, with 19 bases lying between them. Here the CDR3 reads CASSPWDARGYYGYTF. CDR3 nucleotide sequence: TGTGCCAGCAGCCCCTGGGACGCCCGAGGGTACTATGGCTACACCTTC.

The table lists this clone with a count of one. This chain connects TRBV3-1 (or the pseudogene TRBV3-2) to TRBJ1-5; D ambiguous. Germline V gene data show CDR1 as LGHDT and CDR2 as YNNKEL (reference sequence). V lost 0 bases and J lost 3, with 9 bases in between. CDR3 length: 15 amino acids. CDR3: CASSQDLGPNQPQHF. DNA of the CDR3: TGTGCCAGCAGCCAAGATTTGGGCCCCAATCAGCCCCAGCATTTT.

CDR3 nucleotide sequence: TGTGCCAGCAGTTCCTCCCCCGGCACAGATACGCAGTATTTT. Translated, it gives CASSSSPGTDTQYF. This chain links TRBV28 with TRBJ2-3; D call uncertain. Germline assignment: CDR1 MDHEN and CDR2 SYDVKM. The CDR3 loop spans 14 amino acids. Trimming left V 4 bases short and J 1 base short, with 9 bases between.

This chain links TRBV4-2 with TRBJ2-7; 10 bases match TRBD2. Germline lookup yields CDR1 LGHNA and CDR2 YNFKEQ. The V segment lost 0 bases and the J segment 2 bases; nucleotides outside the gene matches: 1. This CDR3 is 15 amino acids long. The CDR3 DNA reads TGTGCCAGCAGCCAAGATCTAGCGGGAGCCTACGAGCAGTACTTC. Its translation is CASSQDLAGAYEQYF.

The chain has TRBV19 and TRBJ1-5; TRBD1 matches at 10 bases. Unmatched junction bases numbered 9, after V lost 5 bases and J lost 2 bases. CDR1 and CDR2 (germline): LNHDA, SQIVND (reference sequence). The CDR3 runs to 17 residues. CDR3: CASSLLKGTGGNQPQHF. CDR3 bases: TGTGCCAGTAGTCTACTTAAAGGGACAGGGGGCAATCAGCCCCAGCATTTT. The variable domain in full, completed from reference TRBV19 and TRBJ1-5, reads DGGITQSPKYLFRKEGQNVTLSCEQNLNHDAMYWYRQDPGQGLRLIYYSQIVNDFQKGDIAEGYSVSREKKESFPLTVTSAQKNPTAFYLCASSLLKGTGGNQPQHFGDGTRLSIL.

This sequence joins TRBV12-3 or TRBV12-4 and TRBJ1-5, with D unresolved. Between the trimmed V and J ends, which lost 5 bases and 2 bases, there was a span of 7 bases. CDR3 length: 13 residues. CDR3 loop: CASSTRRNQPQHF. The CDR3 DNA reads TGTGCCAGCAGTACACGTCGCAATCAGCCCCAGCATTTT.

This chain links TRBV10-3 with TRBJ1-2; tentative D call: TRBD1 (5 bases). The CDR3 extends over 13 amino acids. CDR1 ENHRY and CDR2 SYGVKD come from the germline V gene. V gave up 6 bases and J gave up 6 bases, with 14 bases separating them. CDR3 sequence reads: CAISVGREDGYTF. DNA of the CDR3: TGTGCCATCAGCGTGGGCAGGGAGGATGGCTACACCTTC.